A selection of T cell receptor beta chains follows, all from one sample in a study of CD8 T cells in ankylosing spondylitis. A single record per CDR3 protein comes from TCRdb applying MiXCR to the 5' RACE reads. The table has about 460,000 distinct CDR3 sequences, roughly 5% seen once. Sequencing was done on a sample of blood, either unsorted or a sorted T cell fraction (not recorded which). Source of these receptors: a male donor with ankylosing spondylitis. CDR3s include the opening cysteine and the closing phenylalanine or tryptophan. D genes are given only for firm matches. Rows give clone size only sometimes, using once, few, many, or a class for an expanded clone.

D	size	length	V	J	DNA	CDR3
-	many	14	TRBV5-1	TRBJ1-1	TGCGCCAGCAGCTCACCGACGGTGAACACTGAAGCTTTCTTT	CASSSPTVNTEAFF
-	many	13	TRBV5-1	TRBJ1-1	TGCGCCAGCAGCTTTTTGTGGAACACTGAAGCTTTCTTT	CASSFLWNTEAFF
-	many	16	TRBV7-2	TRBJ2-3	TGTGCCAGCAGCTTAGAAGGCAGGGGAACCACAGATACGCAGTATTTT	CASSLEGRGTTDTQYF
TRBD1	many	11	TRBV20-1	TRBJ1-2	TGCAGTGCTACCAGGGGGCTTGGCTACACCTTC	CSATRGLGYTF
-	many	15	TRBV5-1	TRBJ2-1	TGCGCCAGCGCGGCAGGGGGGACCAGCTACAATGAGCAGTTCTTC	CASAAGGTSYNEQFF
-	many	13	TRBV5-1	TRBJ2-5	TGCGCCAGCAGCTTGGACAGGGTAGAGACCCAGTACTTC	CASSLDRVETQYF
TRBD1	many	13	TRBV10-3	TRBJ1-2	TGTGCCATCAAGGGGACAGCTAACTATGGCTACACCTTC	CAIKGTANYGYTF
TRBD1	few	15	TRBV4-2	TRBJ2-7	TGTGCCAGCAGCCTGGGGTCCGGACAGGCGGGCGAGCAGTACTTC	CASSLGSGQAGEQYF
TRBD2	many	13	TRBV12-3/TRBV12-4	TRBJ2-1	TGTGCCAGCCTTGGCGGGAGTTACAATGAGCAGTTCTTC	CASLGGSYNEQFF
TRBD2	many	17	TRBV10-3	TRBJ2-1	TGTGCCATCAGTGGAACGGGACTAGCTATCTCCTACAATGAGCAGTTCTTC	CAISGTGLAISYNEQFF
-	-	13	TRBV2	TRBJ1-5	TGTGCCAGCAAGGTACAGCGATATCAGCCCCAGCATTTT	CASKVQRYQPQHF
-	few	18	TRBV21-1	TRBJ2-1	TGTGCCAGCAGCAAAGTCCTCCGGCGGGAGTTCACCTACAATGAGCAGTTCTTC	CASSKVLRREFTYNEQFF
-	-	13	TRBV12-3/TRBV12-4	TRBJ2-2	TGTGCCAGCAGTTTTTCTGGGGGCGGGGAGCTGTTTTTT	CASSFSGGGELFF
-	many	15	TRBV28	TRBJ2-1	TGTGCCAGCCGCATTGTGGGGGGATTCTACAATGAGCAGTTCTTC	CASRIVGGFYNEQFF
TRBD2	few	14	TRBV28	TRBJ2-1	TGTGCCAGCAGTTTACCGGGACTAGTTAAGGAGCAGTTCTTC	CASSLPGLVKEQFF
-	many	18	TRBV28	TRBJ1-4	TGTGCCAGCAGTCAACAGGGTTTCTATGTGCTGGCTAATGAAAAACTGTTTTTT	CASSQQGFYVLANEKLFF
TRBD2	many	16	TRBV10-3	TRBJ2-2	TGTGCCATCAGAAGAGGACTAGCGGGTAACACCGGGGAGCTGTTTTTT	CAIRRGLAGNTGELFF
TRBD2	-	15	TRBV18	TRBJ2-7	TGTGCCAGCTCACCTCCTTCGGGGGGTTCCTACGAGCAGTACTTC	CASSPPSGGSYEQYF
-	many	14	TRBV20-1	TRBJ1-2	TGCAGTGCTAGAGATCCCATCACAGGAGTCGGCTACACCTTC	CSARDPITGVGYTF
TRBD1	-	13	TRBV5-1	TRBJ2-5	TGCGCCAGCACGGGCAGGGGGCAAGAGACCCAGTACTTC	CASTGRGQETQYF
TRBD2	many	18	TRBV4-3	TRBJ2-7	TGCGCCAGCAGCCAAGGACTAGCGGGGGCATGGGGCTCCTACGAGCAGTACTTC	CASSQGLAGAWGSYEQYF
-	many	12	TRBV20-1	TRBJ1-2	TGCAGCAGTGGTAGACACTCCTATGGCTACACCTTC	CSSGRHSYGYTF
-	many	14	TRBV7-3	TRBJ2-5	TGTGCCAGCAGCTACGGACACAGACCAGAGACCCAGTACTTC	CASSYGHRPETQYF
TRBD2	many	18	TRBV5-1	TRBJ2-4	TGCGCCAGCAGCCCGGGACTAGCGGGGCCCCTAGCCAAAAACATTCAGTACTTC	CASSPGLAGPLAKNIQYF
TRBD1	-	14	TRBV7-2	TRBJ2-5	TGTGCCAGCAGGAAACAGGGGGCGAGTGGGACCCAGTACTTC	CASRKQGASGTQYF
TRBD2	few	17	TRBV12-3/TRBV12-4	TRBJ2-3	TGTGCCAGCAGTCCCCCGGGAGGGAGGGGGGGTGCAGATACGCAGTATTTT	CASSPPGGRGGADTQYF
-	many	13	TRBV6-4	TRBJ1-2	TGTGCCAGCAGGGGGTATAGTGCGAGGGGCTACACCTTC	CASRGYSARGYTF
-	many	17	TRBV6-2/TRBV6-3	TRBJ1-5	TGTGCCAGCAGTTACACGTTCGGGGACCTCCCAAATCAGCCCCAGCATTTT	CASSYTFGDLPNQPQHF
-	-	16	TRBV5-1	TRBJ2-3	TGCGCCAGCAGCTTGCGGGGTCGACCCACCACAGATACGCAGTATTTT	CASSLRGRPTTDTQYF
-	many	12	TRBV5-6	TRBJ2-7	TGTGCCAGCAGCTTGGGGCTAAACGAGCAGTACTTC	CASSLGLNEQYF
-	-	18	TRBV3-1	TRBJ2-2	TGTGCCAGCTGCCAAGTTTCCTCGGGTCAGGGGAACACCGGGGAGCTGTTTTTT	CASCQVSSGQGNTGELFF
TRBD2	many	14	TRBV20-1	TRBJ2-7	TGCAGTGCTCTCAAGCGGGAGAGGGGAGGCGAGCAGTACTTC	CSALKRERGGEQYF
-	many	13	TRBV5-1	TRBJ1-1	TGCGCCAGCAGCCTTCAGAGCAACACTGAAGCTTTCTTT	CASSLQSNTEAFF
-	many	15	TRBV20-1	TRBJ2-1	TGCAGTGCTACCCGACTAGTTGGGGCCTACAATGAGCAGTTCTTC	CSATRLVGAYNEQFF
-	many	14	TRBV29-1	TRBJ1-2	TGCAGCGTTGATGCGACAGGCGCTAACTATGGCTACACCTTC	CSVDATGANYGYTF
-	many	11	TRBV7-2	TRBJ2-1	TGTGCCAGCAGCTCCTTCTTTGAGCAGTTCTTC	CASSSFFEQFF
-	many	15	TRBV20-1	TRBJ2-7	TGCAGTGCTAGAGATAGCCAGGGGAACCCCTACGAGCAGTACTTC	CSARDSQGNPYEQYF
TRBD2	many	16	TRBV27	TRBJ2-3	TGTGCCAGCAGTTTGACTAGCGGCACTAGCACAGATACGCAGTATTTT	CASSLTSGTSTDTQYF
-	many	14	TRBV20-1	TRBJ2-7	TGCAGTGCCCGGATCGGGACTCATACCTACGAGCAGTACTTC	CSARIGTHTYEQYF
TRBD1	-	15	TRBV24-1	TRBJ2-1	TGTGCCACCAGTGATTTGGGGACAGTTAAGAATGAGCAGTTCTTC	CATSDLGTVKNEQFF
-	many	17	TRBV6-2/TRBV6-3	TRBJ2-1	TGTGCCAGCAGTTACTCGATGTCTTTGGCTAAATACAATGAGCAGTTCTTC	CASSYSMSLAKYNEQFF
-	many	15	TRBV27	TRBJ2-5	TGTGCCAGCAGGCCGCTGGGGCTAGCCGGGGAGACCCAGTACTTC	CASRPLGLAGETQYF
-	many	14	TRBV18	TRBJ2-7	TGTGCCAGCTCGACCATCAGGGACTCCTACGAGCAGTACTTC	CASSTIRDSYEQYF
TRBD1	many	15	TRBV5-1	TRBJ2-7	TGCGCCAGCAGGCCGGGGACAGGTGACACCTACGAGCAGTACTTC	CASRPGTGDTYEQYF
-	many	13	TRBV15	TRBJ2-1	TGTGCCACCAGCAGAGATCTCGAAGGTGAGCAGTTCTTC	CATSRDLEGEQFF
-	many	16	TRBV10-3	TRBJ1-5	TGTGCCATCAGTGAGTCCGAGGGGGGGGGAACCGGTCCCCAGCATTTT	CAISESEGGGTGPQHF
-	few	15	TRBV11-2	TRBJ2-2	TGTGCCAGCAGCTTAAGACCCCCACTTGGCGGGGAGCTGTTTTTT	CASSLRPPLGGELFF
TRBD2	many	14	TRBV5-1	TRBJ2-5	TGCGCCAGCAGCTCGGGACTACCCACCGAGACCCAGTACTTC	CASSSGLPTETQYF
TRBD2	many	14	TRBV20-1	TRBJ2-2	TGCAGTGCTAGGACGGGGGGGAACACCGGGGAGCTGTTTTTT	CSARTGGNTGELFF
-	many	15	TRBV12-3/TRBV12-4	TRBJ1-5	TGTGCCAGCAGCCCGCTCGGACAGCTCAATCAGCCCCAGCATTTT	CASSPLGQLNQPQHF
-	many	16	TRBV4-3	TRBJ2-7	TGCGCCAGCAGCCAAGATCGTACGGGAAGCTCCTACGAGCAGTACTTC	CASSQDRTGSSYEQYF
-	-	15	TRBV4-3	TRBJ2-4	TGCGCCAGCAGCCCCGGTCGACAGATTAAAAACATTCAGTACTTC	CASSPGRQIKNIQYF
TRBD1	many	15	TRBV6-5	TRBJ1-1	TGTGCCAGCAGTTACGGACAGGGTAACCCCTGGGGAGCTTTCTTT	CASSYGQGNPWGAFF
-	many	14	TRBV5-1	TRBJ1-4	TGCGCCAGCAGCTTTGAGGCGGGGAGTGAAAAACTGTTTTTT	CASSFEAGSEKLFF
TRBD2	many	17	TRBV5-6	TRBJ2-1	TGTGCCAGCAGCCCCCTCGTATTAGCGGGGGCGAGGGATGAGCAGTTCTTC	CASSPLVLAGARDEQFF
-	many	14	TRBV7-2	TRBJ2-7	TGTGCCAGCAGCCCCGAGACAGGCCCCTACGAGCAGTACTTC	CASSPETGPYEQYF
-	few	16	TRBV15	TRBJ2-5	TGTGCCACCAGCAGAGTAGGGGAAAGGGATAAAGAGACCCAGTACTTC	CATSRVGERDKETQYF